The 21 T cell receptor beta chains listed next were all sequenced from one sample in a study of OX40 agonist ivuxolimab in advanced cancers. The repertoire was sequenced with immunoSEQ multiplex PCR; TCRdb's copy has only in-frame clones and lacks some. The data contain tens of thousands of clones, around 82% of them singletons. Sample: CD4+ or CD8+ T cells sorted from blood, taken in a trial of the OX40 agonist ivuxolimab. These receptors all come from an adult with an advanced solid tumor such as melanoma, head and neck, liver or kidney cancer.

The CDR3 coding sequence is TGTGCCAGCTCAACAGGGGGCGCAGATACGCAGTATTTT. It yields the protein CASSTGGADTQYF. The gene calls are TRBV18 and TRBJ2-3; TRBD1 aligns across 9 bases. In germline, CDR1 is KGHSH, CDR2 LQKENI. The CDR3 runs to 13 residues. V trimming: 5 bases; J trimming: 4 bases; junction bases outside the gene matches: 1. The whole variable domain, filled in from reference TRBV18 and TRBJ2-3, reads NAGVMQNPRHLVRRRGQEARLRCSPMKGHSHVYWYRQLPEEGLKFMVYLQKENIIDESGMPKERFSAEFPKEGPSILRIQQVVRGDSAAYFCASSTGGADTQYFGPGTRLTVL.

The chain uses TRBV6-5 and TRBJ1-3; D is uncertain. CDR1 and CDR2 (germline): MNHEY, SVGAGI. CDR3 length: 15 amino acids. Trimming stripped 6 bases from V and 0 bases from J, with 12 bases between. CDR3 sequence reads: CASSRDGDSGNTIYF. CDR3 bases: TGTGCCAGCAGCCGCGACGGGGACTCTGGAAACACCATATATTTT.

V usage is TRBV5-5 and J usage is TRBJ1-1, with D unresolved. The CDR3 has 13 amino acids. V lost 4 bases to trimming and J lost 0 bases, with 7 bases between them. From germline, CDR1 is SGHKS and CDR2 YYEKEE (reference sequence). The CDR3 DNA follows: TGTGCCAGCAGCGTAAACGTGAACACTGAAGCTTTCTTT. Amino acid sequence: CASSVNVNTEAFF.

This clone was counted a few times. The chain combines TRBV7-2 with TRBJ2-3; D call uncertain. Trimming shortened V by 5 bases and J by 2 bases, and 8 bases separated the two germline ends. Germline CDR1 is SGHTA and CDR2 is FQGNSA. This CDR3 has 13 residues. The CDR3 coding sequence is TGTGCCAGCAGCGCTACTAACACAGATACGCAGTATTTT. This sequence encodes CASSATNTDTQYF.

J is TRBJ2-2 and V is TRBV29-1; D gene uncertain. The CDR3 is made up of 11 amino acids. Trimming removed 5 bases from V and 5 bases from J, with 6 bases in between. Germline CDR1 reads SQVTM; CDR2 reads ANQGSEA. CDR3 coding DNA: TGCAGCGTTTCCATTACCGGGGAGCTGTTTTTT. It encodes CSVSITGELFF.

Only a few counts were recorded for this clone. The chain has TRBV16 and TRBJ2-7, with TRBD1 as a possible D gene (5 bases). The CDR3 loop spans 13 amino acids. CDR1 and CDR2 (germline): KGHSY, FQNENV. V shed 2 bases and J shed 4 bases, with 9 bases lying between them. The CDR3 loop reads CASSQRQGYEQYF. The DNA of the CDR3 is TGTGCCAGCAGCCAACGGCAGGGTTACGAGCAGTACTTC. The entire variable domain, with the rest obtained from reference TRBV16 and TRBJ2-7, is as follows: GEEVAQTPKHLVRGEGQKAKLYCAPIKGHSYVFWYQQVLKNEFKFLISFQNENVFDETGMPKERFSAKCLPNSPCSLEIQATKLEDSAVYFCASSQRQGYEQYFGPGTRLTVT.

The count of this clone is one. The gene calls are TRBV6-5 and TRBJ1-6; D is unresolved. Trimming stripped 0 bases from V and 8 bases from J, with 11 bases between. The CDR3 spans 15 residues. Germline loops: CDR1 MNHEY, CDR2 SVGAGI. The CDR3 reads CASSYSVVTDSPLHF. In DNA form, the CDR3 reads TGTGCCAGCAGTTACTCGGTAGTCACGGATTCACCCCTCCACTTT.

The genes are TRBV5-6 and TRBJ2-7; D not certain. Germline-derived CDR1 and CDR2 are SGHDT and YYEEEE. Trimming removed 4 bases at V and 2 bases at J, with 16 bases between. This CDR3 region has 15 residues. The CDR3 sequence is CASSPGGVITYEQYF. The CDR3 DNA sequence: TGTGCCAGCAGCCCGGGTGGGGTCATCACCTACGAGCAGTACTTC.

The gene calls are TRBV19 and TRBJ2-3, with D hard to call. The germline CDR1 and CDR2 sequences are LNHDA and SQIVND (reference sequence). The germline V and J ends were trimmed by 2 bases and 7 bases, with 4 bases remaining between them. This CDR3 comprises 11 residues. The CDR3 DNA is TGTGCCAGTAGTATAAGGAATACGCAGTATTTT. The encoded protein is CASSIRNTQYF.

The table lists this clone with a few counts. This rearrangement joins TRBV2 to TRBJ1-6; maybe TRBD1 (5 bases). Trimming removed 7 bases at V and 7 bases at J, with 14 bases between. There are 14 residues in the CDR3. Germline-derived CDR1 and CDR2 are SNHLY and FYNNEI. DNA for the CDR3: TGTGCCAGCAAGGGGACCCCGGAGAATTCACCCCTCCACTTT. Protein: CASKGTPENSPLHF.

This clone has only one observation. The chain employs TRBV6-5 and TRBJ2-5; 10 positions agree with TRBD2. This CDR3 has 14 residues. Germline lookup yields CDR1 MNHEY and CDR2 SVGAGI. V shed 6 bases, J shed 4 bases, and the junction held 5 bases outside the gene matches. CDR3 nucleotides: TGTGCCAGCAGCCCAGCGGGGGGGGGAGAGACCCAGTACTTC. It yields the protein CASSPAGGGETQYF.

Worth noting for this clone: At one of its ends the junction is not consistent with the germline gene, which may arise from a read error. The chain links TRBV5-1 to TRBJ2-7, with a possible D match to TRBD1 (6 bases). This CDR3 comprises 17 residues. Germline V gives CDR1 SGHRS, CDR2 YFSETQ. The CDR3 sequence: CVSRKYRRTEDSYEQYF. Here the CDR3 DNA reads TGCGTCAGCCGGAAGTACCGCCGGACAGAAGACTCCTACGAGCAGTACTTC.

This clone was seen only once. J is TRBJ1-5 and V is TRBV19, with TRBD1 matching 7 bases. Germline V gene sequence: CDR1 LNHDA, CDR2 SQIVND (reference sequence). The CDR3 contains 17 residues. V was pared by 3 bases and J by 0 bases, with 8 bases of the junction left unmatched. In DNA, the CDR3 is TGTGCCAGTAGTATCCCCATACAGGGGAATAGCAATCAGCCCCAGCATTTT. Translation: CASSIPIQGNSNQPQHF.

This chain uses TRBV7-2 with TRBJ2-7; D gene uncertain. V was shortened by 7 bases and J by 6 bases, with 16 bases between the two germline ends. The CDR3 runs 13 residues. CDR1 is SGHTA and CDR2 is FQGNSA in the germline V gene. The CDR3 region is CASNPLPELEQYF. The DNA of the CDR3 is TGTGCCAGCAACCCACTGCCAGAGCTCGAGCAGTACTTC.

This sequence joins TRBV28 and TRBJ2-7, with 7 positions matching TRBD1. The CDR3 consists of 13 residues. J gave up 2 bases and V 6 bases, and 4 bases lay outside the gene matches. Looked up from germline, CDR1 is MDHEN and CDR2 is SYDVKM. The CDR3 DNA sequence: TGTGCCAGCAGGTTACAGGGGACCTACGAGCAGTACTTC. It codes for CASRLQGTYEQYF. Looking up the rest from reference TRBV28 and TRBJ2-7 gives the full variable domain: DVKVTQSSRYLVKRTGEKVFLECVQDMDHENMFWYRQDPGLGLRLIYFSYDVKMKEKGDIPEGYSVSREKKERFSLILESASTNQTSMYLCASRLQGTYEQYFGPGTRLTVT.

The V gene is TRBV21-1, the J gene TRBJ1-5; TRBD1 is the table's D call and was not checked against the DNA. TRBV21-1 is tagged as a pseudogene. The CDR3 loop spans 13 amino acids. The CDR3 protein is CASPPHSNQPQHF. CDR3 DNA sequence: TGTGCCAGCCCCCCCCATAGCAATCAGCCCCAGCATTTT.

The rearrangement joins TRBV2 to TRBJ1-6; 11 bases are shared with TRBD1. Germline CDR1 and CDR2: SNHLY and FYNNEI. Losses at the gene ends were 4 bases for V and 7 bases for J; bases not matched to a gene: 3. The CDR3 spans 15 residues. CDR3 amino acids: CASSAGQGDNSPLHF. DNA for the CDR3: TGTGCCAGCAGTGCGGGACAGGGGGACAATTCACCCCTCCACTTT. The full variable domain, rest sourced from reference TRBV2 and TRBJ1-6, is EPEVTQTPSHQVTQMGQEVILRCVPISNHLYFYWYRQILGQKVEFLVSFYNNEISEKSEIFDDQFSVERPDGSNFTLKIRSTKLEDSAMYFCASSAGQGDNSPLHFGNGTRLTVT.

The V and J genes are TRBV19 and TRBJ1-2, with TRBD1 matching over 7 bases. The CDR3 has 12 residues. The V and J ends lost 10 bases and 4 bases, in that order; junction bases with no gene match: 6. CDR1 is LNHDA and CDR2 is SQIVND in the germline V gene (reference sequence). This CDR3 is CATTTGPYGYTF. The CDR3 DNA reads TGTGCCACGACGACAGGGCCCTATGGCTACACCTTC. The variable domain in full, completed from reference TRBV19 and TRBJ1-2, reads DGGITQSPKYLFRKEGQNVTLSCEQNLNHDAMYWYRQDPGQGLRLIYYSQIVNDFQKGDIAEGYSVSREKKESFPLTVTSAQKNPTAFYLCATTTGPYGYTFGSGTRLTVV.

The chain carries TRBV7-3 and TRBJ2-3; D gene uncertain. The CDR3 has 14 amino acids. Germline V gene lookup returns CDR1 SGHTA and CDR2 FQGTGA. The V gene lost 5 bases and the J gene lost 4 bases, with 13 bases spanning the gap. The CDR3 region is CASSPGRTADTQYF. Here the CDR3 DNA reads TGTGCCAGCAGCCCAGGCAGAACAGCAGATACGCAGTATTTT.

DNA for the CDR3: TGTGCCAGCAGTTTGCCCACGGGAACCTACGAGCAGTACTTC. This gives the protein CASSLPTGTYEQYF. V is TRBV6-1 and J is TRBJ2-7, with D perhaps TRBD2 (5 bases). Germline CDR1 reads MNHNS; CDR2 reads SASEGT. V was pared by 5 bases and J by 2 bases, with 13 bases between. This CDR3 is 14 amino acids long.

The J gene is TRBJ2-3, the V gene TRBV14; D is unresolved. The CDR3 runs to 14 residues. Per the germline V gene, CDR1 is SGHDN and CDR2 is FVKESK. The ends were cut back, 4 bases at V and 0 bases at J, with 8 bases in the middle. CDR3 DNA: TGTGCCAGCAGCCGACAACCTAGCACAGATACGCAGTATTTT. It translates to CASSRQPSTDTQYF.